These 31 T cell receptor beta chains originate from one sample sequenced in a study of cytomegalovirus exposure and HLA in healthy donors. Measured with immunoSEQ multiplex PCR; TCRdb has only the in-frame clones, and not every one. This sample has 97,000 or so clones, with more than 85% found just once. Input material: PBMCs. Receptors were obtained from a man aged 18 to 29 in good health and CMV-seropositive.

This clone was recorded only once. The chain employs TRBV5-6 and TRBJ2-5; TRBD1 might be the D (5 bases). The CDR3 length is 14 residues. The V and J ends lost 1 base and 5 bases respectively, with 12 bases between them. The germline V gene encodes CDR1 SGHDT and CDR2 YYEEEE. CDR3 nucleotides: TGTGCCAGCAGCTTGCAAGGGGCCATGGAGACCCAGTACTTC. This translates into CASSLQGAMETQYF.

This clone has more than one count but fewer than ten. The gene calls are TRBV6-1 and TRBJ1-2; 8 bases are shared with TRBD1. Per the germline V gene, CDR1 is MNHNS and CDR2 is SASEGT. CDR3 size: 14 residues. Trimming at V came to 3 bases and at J to 7 bases, leaving 7 bases not matched to a gene. CDR3 nucleotides: TGTGCCAGCAGTGATGGACAGGGTTTATCTGGCTACACCTTC. Protein: CASSDGQGLSGYTF.

The rearrangement joins TRBV14 to TRBJ2-1; 7 bases line up with TRBD2. The germline V gene encodes CDR1 SGHDN and CDR2 FVKESK. With 0 bases clipped from V and 3 bases from J, the junction kept 2 bases outside the gene matches. The CDR3 loop spans 15 amino acids. The CDR3 nucleotides read TGTGCCAGCAGCCAAGATGGGGGGGACTACAATGAGCAGTTCTTC. Translation gives CASSQDGGDYNEQFF.

The genes are TRBV28 and TRBJ2-5; a possible D gene is TRBD2 (8 bases). The CDR3 sequence is 13 residues long. Germline CDR1 MDHEN, CDR2 SYDVKM. V shed 8 bases and J shed 5 bases, with 15 bases lying between them. The CDR3 is CASCPGGGETQYF. The CDR3 nucleotides read TGTGCCAGCTGTCCGGGAGGGGGCGAGACCCAGTACTTC.

This clone was observed a few times. This chain uses TRBV27 with TRBJ2-2; 7 nucleotides agree with TRBD2. CDR1 is MNHEY, CDR2 SMNVEV, per germline (reference sequence). Germline trimming cut 1 base from V and 2 bases from J; bases unmatched to any gene: 4. CDR3 length equals 16 residues. The chain's CDR3 is CASSLWASGNTGELFF. CDR3 DNA: TGTGCCAGCAGTTTATGGGCTAGCGGAAACACCGGGGAGCTGTTTTTT.

The chain couples TRBV4-1 to TRBJ1-5, with TRBD1 matching over 7 bases. The CDR3 has 15 amino acids. The V gene end was trimmed by 4 bases and the J gene end by 0 bases; junction bases not matched to a gene: 3. The germline V gene encodes CDR1 MGHRA and CDR2 YSYEKL. CDR3 sequence reads: CASSLGQTSNQPQHF. CDR3 DNA: TGCGCCAGCAGCCTGGGACAGACTAGCAATCAGCCCCAGCATTTT.

Concerning this clone: Other DNA sequences in the sample encode the same CDR3. The chain uses TRBV27 and TRBJ2-5, with D perhaps TRBD1 (6 bases). CDR3 length equals 13 residues. CDR1 and CDR2 from the germline V gene are MNHEY and SMNVEV (reference sequence). Trimming removed 6 bases from V and 2 bases from J, with 10 bases in between. The CDR3 loop reads CASSIRGQETQYF. CDR3 DNA sequence: TGTGCCAGCAGCATTAGGGGGCAAGAGACCCAGTACTTC.

The chain employs TRBV6-1 and TRBJ2-2; 10 nucleotides align to TRBD2. Trimming cost V 9 bases and J 7 bases; bases outside gene matches: 11. Germline loops: CDR1 MNHNS, CDR2 SASEGT. The CDR3 loop spans 15 amino acids. CDR3: CASLKRGGSVGELFF. As DNA, the CDR3 is TGTGCCAGTCTGAAGCGGGGGGGCTCAGTCGGGGAGCTGTTTTTT.

This chain connects TRBV7-9 to TRBJ1-2, with D perhaps TRBD1 (5 bases). The ends were cut back, 5 bases at V and 6 bases at J, with 22 bases in the middle. Germline V gene lookup returns CDR1 SEHNR and CDR2 FQNEAQ (reference sequence). CDR3 length: 16 residues. The CDR3 bases are TGTGCCAGCAGCGCGTTATTCCAGGGTAAGGTTGATGGCTACACCTTC. The encoded protein is CASSALFQGKVDGYTF.

This clone was found a few times. The chain links TRBV27 to TRBJ1-5; 9 bases are a match to TRBD1. Germline CDR1 MNHEY, CDR2 SMNVEV (reference sequence). This CDR3 comprises 16 residues. The V segment lost 5 bases and the J segment 7 bases; nucleotides outside the gene matches: 12. The CDR3, as DNA: TGTGCCAGCAGTCCGATGGGGACAGGGAAGGGGCAGCCCCAGCATTTT. It encodes CASSPMGTGKGQPQHF.

This clone was observed a few times. This chain joins TRBV5-1 and TRBJ2-7, with 8 bases aligning to TRBD2. The V gene's germline CDR1 is SGHRS and CDR2 YFSETQ. This CDR3 is 13 amino acids long. V shed 4 bases, J shed 3 bases, and the junction held 3 bases outside the gene matches. The CDR3 spells CASSGSGSYEQYF. The CDR3 coding sequence is TGCGCCAGCAGCGGGAGCGGGAGCTACGAGCAGTACTTC.

The rearrangement uses TRBV5-1 and TRBJ2-1, with D possibly being TRBD2 (5 bases). Deletions cut 0 bases from V and 5 bases from J, with 12 bases between. The CDR3 is 15 amino acids. Germline loops: CDR1 SGHRS, CDR2 YFSETQ. CDR3 DNA: TGCGCCAGCAGCTTGGAGTCGGCGGGCAACAATGAGCAGTTCTTC. Translation gives CASSLESAGNNEQFF. The full variable domain, its missing parts supplied by reference TRBV5-1 and TRBJ2-1, is KAGVTQTPRYLIKTRGQQVTLSCSPISGHRSVSWYQQTPGQGLQFLFEYFSETQRNKGNFPGRFSGRQFSNSRSEMNVSTLELGDSALYLCASSLESAGNNEQFFGPGTRLTVL.

CDR3 loop: CASSPGRDRQETQYF. Here the CDR3 DNA reads TGTGCCAGCTCACCGGGCCGGGACAGGCAAGAGACCCAGTACTTC. This chain uses TRBV18 with TRBJ2-5, with 8 bases identical to TRBD1. V gave up 3 bases and J gave up 2 bases; unmatched junction bases: 5. This CDR3 region has 15 residues. CDR1 and CDR2 (germline): KGHSH, LQKENI.

V and J are TRBV6-5 and TRBJ1-3; D not certain. The CDR3 contains 14 residues. Trimming removed 3 bases from V and 4 bases from J, with 10 bases in between. The germline gives CDR1 MNHEY, CDR2 SVGAGI. The CDR3: CASSYSKSGNTIYF. CDR3 in DNA: TGTGCCAGCAGTTATAGTAAAAGCGGAAACACCATATATTTT.

The chain couples TRBV18 to TRBJ2-5; D not certain. The CDR3 loop spans 13 amino acids. V was clipped by 1 base and J by 1 base, with 4 bases between them. Germline loops: CDR1 KGHSH, CDR2 LQKENI. The CDR3 DNA follows: TGTGCCAGCTCACCACGCGTCCAAGAGACCCAGTACTTC. It codes for CASSPRVQETQYF.

V and J are TRBV14 and TRBJ2-1; no definite D call. Trimming took 0 bases from V and 0 from J, leaving 9 bases between them. Germline V gene sequence: CDR1 SGHDN, CDR2 FVKESK. There are 16 residues in the CDR3. CDR3 region: CASSQDGRSSYNEQFF. DNA for the CDR3: TGTGCCAGCAGCCAAGATGGGCGTAGCTCCTACAATGAGCAGTTCTTC.

The V call is TRBV7-2, the J call TRBJ2-7; 7 nucleotides align to TRBD1. V lost 4 bases and J lost 3; bases outside the gene matches: 9. Germline lookup yields CDR1 SGHTA and CDR2 FQGNSA. The CDR3 extends over 15 amino acids. The CDR3 bases are TGTGCCAGCAGCTACCAAAGGGACAGTTACTACGAGCAGTACTTC. Its translation is CASSYQRDSYYEQYF.

The V gene is TRBV7-2, the J gene TRBJ2-5; 9 bases are a match to TRBD1. The CDR3 loop spans 15 amino acids. CDR1 is SGHTA, CDR2 FQGNSA, per germline. The trim removed 5 bases at V and 5 bases at J, leaving 9 bases unmatched. This CDR3 reads CASSQQPQGAETQYF. As DNA, the CDR3 is TGTGCCAGCAGCCAACAACCACAGGGGGCTGAGACCCAGTACTTC.

V is TRBV6-6 and J is TRBJ1-4; a possible D gene is TRBD1 (5 bases). The CDR3 loop spans 15 amino acids. Germline V gives CDR1 MNHNY, CDR2 SVGAGI (reference sequence). V lost 0 bases, J lost 7 bases, and 12 bases lay in between. In nucleotides, the CDR3 is TGTGCCAGCAGTTACTCGGGGCGGCTGGGTGAAAAACTGTTTTTT. Translated, it gives CASSYSGRLGEKLFF.

This clone was recorded only once. One junction end does not reproduce the germline sequence, and a read error may be involved. Other DNA sequences in this sample translate to the same CDR3. J is TRBJ2-7 and V is TRBV27; 8 positions agree with TRBD2. The CDR3 totals 15 residues. CDR1 MNHEY and CDR2 SMNVEV come from the germline V gene (reference sequence). CDR3 DNA: TGCGCCAGCAGTTCGTCCGGGACTAGGGTCGACGAGCAGTACTTC. This gives the protein CASSSSGTRVDEQYF.

This chain joins TRBV4-1 and TRBJ2-5, with 9 bases fitting TRBD1. This CDR3 is 15 amino acids long. Germline V gene data show CDR1 as MGHRA and CDR2 as YSYEKL. Trimming cost V 4 bases and J 4 bases; bases outside gene matches: 7. CDR3 sequence reads: CASSPYRGQRETQYF. CDR3 coding DNA: TGCGCCAGCAGCCCGTACAGGGGGCAGAGAGAGACCCAGTACTTC.

This chain uses TRBV13 with TRBJ2-7, with 8 positions matching TRBD2. Germline V gives CDR1 PRHDT, CDR2 FYEKMQ (reference sequence). The CDR3 is 15 residues long. The V segment lost 5 bases and the J segment 0 bases; nucleotides outside the gene matches: 6. The CDR3 DNA reads as TGTGCCAGCAGCCTGCGGGGGGAAGGCTCCTACGAGCAGTACTTC. This encodes CASSLRGEGSYEQYF.

This chain connects TRBV6-1 to TRBJ1-3; D is undetermined. Trimming removed 7 bases from V and 0 bases from J, with 10 bases in between. The CDR3 has 14 amino acids. Germline CDR1 reads MNHNS; CDR2 reads SASEGT. The CDR3 DNA follows: TGTGCCAGCATTGAGGGCCACTCTGGAAACACCATATATTTT. Its translation: CASIEGHSGNTIYF.

The count of this clone is one. V and J are TRBV29-1 and TRBJ2-7; possibly TRBD1 for D (5 bases). CDR3 length equals 12 residues. Trimming stripped 3 bases from V and 6 bases from J, with 12 bases between. The germline V gene has CDR1 SQVTM and CDR2 ANQGSEA. The CDR3 loop reads CSVDDSSFEQYF. The CDR3, as DNA: TGCAGCGTTGATGACAGTTCATTCGAGCAGTACTTC.

This clone has only a few counts. This chain connects TRBV6-5 to TRBJ1-5, with D tentatively TRBD1 (6 bases). The CDR3 runs 15 residues. V lost 5 bases and J 7 bases, leaving 18 bases between the germline ends. Germline V gene sequence: CDR1 MNHEY, CDR2 SVGAGI. CDR3 coding DNA: TGTGCCAGCAGTCGATCAGGGGAGTCGGGGCAGCCCCAGCATTTT. Its translation: CASSRSGESGQPQHF.

This clone was seen a single time. The rearrangement links TRBV5-4 to TRBJ2-4; 9 bases agree with TRBD1. This CDR3 is 15 amino acids long. Losses at the gene ends were 0 bases for V and 8 bases for J; bases not matched to a gene: 6. Germline assignment: CDR1 SGHNT and CDR2 YYREEE (reference sequence). CDR3 protein: CASSLDAGTGHIQYF. The CDR3 nucleotides read TGTGCCAGCAGCTTGGATGCAGGGACAGGGCACATTCAGTACTTC.

The genes are TRBV5-1 and TRBJ2-1; 11 bases fit TRBD2. This CDR3 is built from 15 residues. CDR1 is SGHRS, CDR2 YFSETQ, per germline. The V segment lost 5 bases and the J segment 7 bases; nucleotides outside the gene matches: 8. CDR3: CASSYLAGGENEQFF. The CDR3 DNA reads as TGCGCCAGCAGTTATCTAGCGGGAGGTGAAAATGAGCAGTTCTTC.

This chain uses TRBV5-1 with TRBJ1-3, with D unresolved. Germline-derived CDR1 and CDR2 are SGHRS and YFSETQ. The CDR3 totals 15 residues. Trimming removed 0 bases from V and 0 bases from J, with 7 bases in between. Written as DNA, the CDR3 is TGCGCCAGCAGCTTGGGTTCAGGCTCTGGAAACACCATATATTTT. This gives the protein CASSLGSGSGNTIYF. The whole variable domain, remainder taken from reference TRBV5-1 and TRBJ1-3, is KAGVTQTPRYLIKTRGQQVTLSCSPISGHRSVSWYQQTPGQGLQFLFEYFSETQRNKGNFPGRFSGRQFSNSRSEMNVSTLELGDSALYLCASSLGSGSGNTIYFGEGSWLTVV.

The J gene is TRBJ2-7, the V gene TRBV7-2; 9 bases fit TRBD1. The CDR3 contains 15 residues. Germline V lookup: CDR1 SGHTA, CDR2 FQGNSA. With 2 bases clipped from V and 5 bases from J, the junction kept 7 bases outside the gene matches. The CDR3 loop reads CASSLTGTGRDEQYF. CDR3 nucleotides: TGTGCCAGCAGCTTAACCGGGACAGGGAGGGACGAGCAGTACTTC.

This clone was recorded only once. The DNA for the CDR3 is TGTGCCAGCAGCGTAGTTAGCGGATACAATGAGCAGTTCTTC. This codes for CASSVVSGYNEQFF. The chain combines TRBV9 with TRBJ2-1; TRBD2 is a possible D gene (6 bases). Germline CDR1 is SGDLS and CDR2 is YYNGEE. The CDR3 has 14 amino acids. Trimming pared 0 bases from V and 4 bases from J, leaving 8 bases between.

The chain recombines TRBV7-6 with TRBJ1-1; TRBD1 aligns across 7 bases. Germline CDR1 is SGHVS and CDR2 is FNYEAQ. The CDR3 is 13 amino acids. V gave up 5 bases and J gave up 3 bases; unmatched junction bases: 3. DNA of the CDR3: TGTGCCAGCAGCCTTGGGACAGACACTGAAGCTTTCTTT. Protein sequence: CASSLGTDTEAFF.